This TCR beta chain was captured by sequencing in a study of response to subunit inactivated influenza vaccine. Study outcomes and limitations: T cells newly recruited by each seasonal influenza vaccination are few, the authors suggested.

This clonotype showed up just a few times. Its antigen is not identified. This CDR3 has 14 amino acids. The V end lost 2 bases, the J end lost 2 bases, and 7 bases lay between the germline ends. In germline, CDR1 is DFQATT, CDR2 SNEGSKA (reference sequence). TCRdb redid the calling of the RT-PCR reads with MiXCR, one entry per CDR3 protein. The sample holds around 520,000 distinct CDR3 sequences, approximately 12% seen once. The sample in question was PBMCs from blood, obtained on the day of vaccination. This TCR derives from a man aged 45-65 years who received an inactivated influenza vaccine. The chain carries TRBV20-1 and TRBJ2-6; the D is unclear. CDR3 protein: CSARNPAGANVLTF. CDR3 coding DNA: TGCAGTGCTAGAAACCCAGCTGGGGCCAACGTCCTGACTTTC.